The 2 T cell receptor beta chains below all came from one sample that was sequenced in a study of cytotoxic CD8 clonotypes in ibrutinib-treated CLL. The assay was immunoSEQ multiplex PCR, and TCRdb's table has in-frame clones only and misses some. The sample carries approximately 15,000 clones, 64% recorded once. The sample consisted of PBMCs, taken before ibrutinib treatment. The receptors derive from a human donor with chronic lymphocytic leukemia.

This sequence joins TRBV27 and TRBJ1-2; maybe TRBD1 (6 bases). The CDR3 is 15 amino acids. Germline CDR1 MNHEY, CDR2 SMNVEV (reference sequence). Trimming took off 4 bases at V and 4 bases at J, with 16 bases between the two ends. CDR3 sequence reads: CASSSSDSQFYGYTF. The CDR3, as DNA: TGTGCCAGCAGTTCCTCGGACAGCCAGTTCTATGGCTACACCTTC.

Only a few counts were recorded for this clone. The rearrangement links TRBV10-1 to TRBJ1-5; the D gene is possibly TRBD1 (6 bases). The germline CDR1 and CDR2 sequences are WNHNN and SYGVQD (reference sequence). The germline V and J ends were trimmed by 2 bases and 7 bases, with 12 bases remaining between them. CDR3 length: 14 residues. CDR3 in DNA: TGCGCCAGCAGTGAGAGTGGGGGCGGACAGCCCCAGCATTTT. Translating it yields CASSESGGGQPQHF.